This record concerns one T cell receptor beta chain sequence. The record originates from a study of blood T cell repertoires in COVID-19. CDR1 MDHEN and CDR2 SYDVKM come from the germline V gene. V was pared by 5 bases and J by 2 bases, with 3 bases of the junction left unmatched. This CDR3 has 14 amino acids. Clones were read by immunoSEQ multiplex PCR, and TCRdb kept only the in-frame ones, dropping some. The repertoire holds about 280,000 clones, with around 88% as singletons. This receptor was identified in a woman aged 70 to 79 with COVID-19, enrolled during active disease. This chain links TRBV28 with TRBJ1-3; 7 positions agree with TRBD1. Sample: peripheral blood. The CDR3 bases are TGTGCCAGCAGTCCGCAGGGGGCTGGAAACACCATATATTTT. Translated, it gives CASSPQGAGNTIYF.